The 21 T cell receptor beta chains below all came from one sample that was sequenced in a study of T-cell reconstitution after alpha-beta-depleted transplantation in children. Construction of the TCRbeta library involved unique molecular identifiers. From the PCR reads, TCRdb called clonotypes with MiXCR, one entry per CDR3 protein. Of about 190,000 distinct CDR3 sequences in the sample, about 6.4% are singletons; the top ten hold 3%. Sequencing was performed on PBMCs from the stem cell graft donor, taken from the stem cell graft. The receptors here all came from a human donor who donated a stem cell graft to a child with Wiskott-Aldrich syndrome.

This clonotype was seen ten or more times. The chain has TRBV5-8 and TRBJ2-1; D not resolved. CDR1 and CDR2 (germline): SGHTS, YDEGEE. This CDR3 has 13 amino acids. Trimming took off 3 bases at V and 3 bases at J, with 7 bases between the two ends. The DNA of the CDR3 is TGTGCCAGCAGCTCGGACCACTACAATGAGCAGTTCTTC. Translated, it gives CASSSDHYNEQFF.

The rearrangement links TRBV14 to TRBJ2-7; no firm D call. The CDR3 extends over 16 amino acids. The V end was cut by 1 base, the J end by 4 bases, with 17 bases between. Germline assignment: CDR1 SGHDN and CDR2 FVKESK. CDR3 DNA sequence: TGTGCCAGCAGCCAAGGTCCAAGACTCAAAAATTACGAGCAGTACTTC. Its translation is CASSQGPRLKNYEQYF.

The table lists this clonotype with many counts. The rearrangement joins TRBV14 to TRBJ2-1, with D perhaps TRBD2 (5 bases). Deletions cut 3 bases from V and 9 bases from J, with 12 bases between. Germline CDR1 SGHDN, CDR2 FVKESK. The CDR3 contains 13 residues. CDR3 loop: CASSQVIRGEQFF. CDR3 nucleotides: TGTGCCAGCAGCCAGGTCATTCGGGGTGAGCAGTTCTTC.

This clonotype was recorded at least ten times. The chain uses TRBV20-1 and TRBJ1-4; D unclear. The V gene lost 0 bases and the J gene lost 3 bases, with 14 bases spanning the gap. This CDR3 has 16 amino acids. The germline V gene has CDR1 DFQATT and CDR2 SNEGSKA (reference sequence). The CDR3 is CSARDSSRVSNEKLFF. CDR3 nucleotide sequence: TGCAGTGCTAGAGACAGCTCTAGAGTATCTAATGAAAAACTGTTTTTT.

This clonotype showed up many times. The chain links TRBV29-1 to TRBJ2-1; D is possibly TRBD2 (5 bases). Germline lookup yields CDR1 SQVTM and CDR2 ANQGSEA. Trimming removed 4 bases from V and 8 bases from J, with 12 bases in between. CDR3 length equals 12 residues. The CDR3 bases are TGCAGCGTTGCGAAATCGGGGTATGAGCAGTTCTTC. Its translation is CSVAKSGYEQFF.

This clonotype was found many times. The CDR3 loop reads CASSLVKFNEQFF. DNA of the CDR3: TGTGCCAGCAGCTTAGTGAAGTTCAATGAGCAGTTCTTC. The V call is TRBV7-2, the J call TRBJ2-1; D gene unclear. Trimming removed 1 base at V and 6 bases at J, with 7 bases between. Germline V gives CDR1 SGHTA, CDR2 FQGNSA. The CDR3 totals 13 residues.

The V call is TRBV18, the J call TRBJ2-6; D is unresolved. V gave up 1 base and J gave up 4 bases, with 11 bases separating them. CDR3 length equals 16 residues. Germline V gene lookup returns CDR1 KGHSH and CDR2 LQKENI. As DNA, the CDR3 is TGTGCCAGCTCACCACTCAGTCTTACCGGGGCCAACGTCCTGACTTTC. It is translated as CASSPLSLTGANVLTF.

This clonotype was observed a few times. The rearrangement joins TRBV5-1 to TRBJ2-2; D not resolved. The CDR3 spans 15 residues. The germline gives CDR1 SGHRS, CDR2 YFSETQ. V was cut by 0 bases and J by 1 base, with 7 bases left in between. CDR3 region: CASSLVPKNTGELFF. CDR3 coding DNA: TGCGCCAGCAGCTTGGTCCCTAAGAACACCGGGGAGCTGTTTTTT.

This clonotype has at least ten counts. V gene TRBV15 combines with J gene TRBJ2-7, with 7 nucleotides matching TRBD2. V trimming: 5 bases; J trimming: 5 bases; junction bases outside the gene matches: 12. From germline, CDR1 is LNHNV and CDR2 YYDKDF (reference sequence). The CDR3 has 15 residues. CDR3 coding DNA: TGTGCCACCAGCGTCGGGGGGTCAGGATCTCACGAGCAGTACTTC. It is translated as CATSVGGSGSHEQYF.

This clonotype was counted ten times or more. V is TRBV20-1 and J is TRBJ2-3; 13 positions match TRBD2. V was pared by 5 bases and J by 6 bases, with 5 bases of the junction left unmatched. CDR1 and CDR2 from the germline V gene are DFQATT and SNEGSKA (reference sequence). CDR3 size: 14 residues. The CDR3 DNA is TGCAGTGCTCTAACTAGCGGGAGGGCGGATACGCAGTATTTT. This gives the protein CSALTSGRADTQYF.

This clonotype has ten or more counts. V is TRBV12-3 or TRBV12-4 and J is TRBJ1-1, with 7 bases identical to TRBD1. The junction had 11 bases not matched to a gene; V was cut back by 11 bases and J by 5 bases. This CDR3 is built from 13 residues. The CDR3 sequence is CASQGGVWTEAFF. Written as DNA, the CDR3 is TGTGCCTCCCAGGGGGGGGTATGGACTGAAGCTTTCTTT.

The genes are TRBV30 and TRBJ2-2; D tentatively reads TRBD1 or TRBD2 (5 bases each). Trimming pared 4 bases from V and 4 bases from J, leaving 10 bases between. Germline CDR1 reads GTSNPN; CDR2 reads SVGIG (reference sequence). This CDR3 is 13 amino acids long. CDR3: CAWTGSGTGELFF. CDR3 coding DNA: TGTGCCTGGACAGGGAGCGGCACCGGGGAGCTGTTTTTT. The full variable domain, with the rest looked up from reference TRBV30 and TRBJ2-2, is SQTIHQWPATLVQPVGSPLSLECTVEGTSNPNLYWYRQAAGRGLQLLFYSVGIGQISSEVPQNLSASRPQDRQFILSSKKLLLSDSGFYLCAWTGSGTGELFFGEGSRLTVL.

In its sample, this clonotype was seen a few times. This CDR3 is CAWNSNTEAFF. The CDR3 DNA reads as TGTGCCTGGAATTCGAACACTGAAGCTTTCTTT. This chain links TRBV30 with TRBJ1-1; D is unresolved. Germline-derived CDR1 and CDR2 are GTSNPN and SVGIG (reference sequence). The germline V and J ends were trimmed by 4 bases and 1 base, with 4 bases remaining between them. The CDR3 totals 11 residues.

In DNA form, the CDR3 reads TGTGCCAGCAGCTTAACTGGTACAGGAGAGGGTGCAGATACGCAGTATTTT. It codes for CASSLTGTGEGADTQYF. This chain uses TRBV7-2 with TRBJ2-3, with D perhaps TRBD1 or TRBD2 (5 bases each). Trimming removed 2 bases at V and 4 bases at J, with 19 bases between. Per the germline V gene, CDR1 is SGHTA and CDR2 is FQGNSA. The CDR3 spans 17 residues.

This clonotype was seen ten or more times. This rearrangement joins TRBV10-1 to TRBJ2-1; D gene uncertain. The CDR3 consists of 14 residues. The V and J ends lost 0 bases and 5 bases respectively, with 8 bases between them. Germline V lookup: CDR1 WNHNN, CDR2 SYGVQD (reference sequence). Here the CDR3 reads CASSESRRNNEQFF. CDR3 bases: TGCGCCAGCAGTGAGTCGAGGAGAAACAATGAGCAGTTCTTC.

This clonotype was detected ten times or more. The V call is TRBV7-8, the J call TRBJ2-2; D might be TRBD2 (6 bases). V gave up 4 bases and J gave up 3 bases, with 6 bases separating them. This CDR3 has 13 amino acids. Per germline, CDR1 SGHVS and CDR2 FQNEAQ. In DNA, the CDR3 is TGTGCCAGCAGCTGGGGGGACACCGGGGAGCTGTTTTTT. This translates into CASSWGDTGELFF.

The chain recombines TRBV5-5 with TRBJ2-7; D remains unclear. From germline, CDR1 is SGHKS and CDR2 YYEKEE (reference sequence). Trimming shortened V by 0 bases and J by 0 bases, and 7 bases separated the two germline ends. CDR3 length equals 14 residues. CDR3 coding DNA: TGTGCCAGCAGCTTGGACCCTCTCTCCTACGAGCAGTACTTC. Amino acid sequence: CASSLDPLSYEQYF.

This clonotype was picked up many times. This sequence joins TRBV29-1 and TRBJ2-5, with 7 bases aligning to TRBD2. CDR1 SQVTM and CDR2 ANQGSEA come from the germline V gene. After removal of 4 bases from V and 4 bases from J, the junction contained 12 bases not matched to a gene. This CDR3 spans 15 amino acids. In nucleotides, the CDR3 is TGCAGCGTTGGTGAAGGGAGGGCCATCGGAGAGACCCAGTACTTC. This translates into CSVGEGRAIGETQYF. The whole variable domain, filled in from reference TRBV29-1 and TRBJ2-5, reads SAVISQKPSRDICQRGTSLTIQCQVDSQVTMMFWYRQQPGQSLTLIATANQGSEATYESGFVIDKFPISRPNLTFSTLTVSNMSPEDSSIYLCSVGEGRAIGETQYFGPGTRLLVL.

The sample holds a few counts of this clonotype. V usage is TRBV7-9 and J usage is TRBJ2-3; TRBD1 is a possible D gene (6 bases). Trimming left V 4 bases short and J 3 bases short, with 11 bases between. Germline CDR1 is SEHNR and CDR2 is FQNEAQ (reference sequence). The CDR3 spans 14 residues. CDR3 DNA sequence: TGTGCCAGCAGCTCCGACAGGAGAACAGATACGCAGTATTTT. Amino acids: CASSSDRRTDTQYF.

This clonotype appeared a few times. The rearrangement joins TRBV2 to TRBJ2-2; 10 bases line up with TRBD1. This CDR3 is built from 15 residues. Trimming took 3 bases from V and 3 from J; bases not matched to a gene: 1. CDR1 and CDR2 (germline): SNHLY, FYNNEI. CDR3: CASSEGQGYTGELFF. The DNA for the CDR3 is TGTGCCAGCAGTGAGGGACAGGGGTACACCGGGGAGCTGTTTTTT.

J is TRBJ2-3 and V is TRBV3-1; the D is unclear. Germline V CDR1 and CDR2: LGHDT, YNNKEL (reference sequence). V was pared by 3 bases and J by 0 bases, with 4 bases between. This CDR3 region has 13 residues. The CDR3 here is CASSHRSTDTQYF. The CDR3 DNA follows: TGTGCCAGCAGCCACAGAAGCACAGATACGCAGTATTTT.